This T cell receptor (beta chain) was obtained from a study of shared clonotypes between healthy human individuals. Germline values: CDR1 MGHRA, CDR2 YSYEKL. The CDR3 totals 17 residues. The V segment lost 1 base and the J segment 4 bases; nucleotides outside the gene matches: 9. Produced via immunoSEQ multiplex PCR; TCRdb's table is partial and in-frame only. The sample has roughly 2.5 million clones, more than 90% seen once; the top ten hold more than 0.12%. Sequencing used naive CD4+ T cells sorted from blood. Noted subset: CD45RA+ positively selected. The receptor was derived from a man between 18 and 29 years old in good health. This sequence joins TRBV4-1 and TRBJ2-1, with 8 bases that match TRBD1. This CDR3 reads CASSQATTGARYNEQFF. DNA of the CDR3: TGCGCCAGCAGCCAAGCCACGACAGGGGCCCGTTACAATGAGCAGTTCTTC.